The 31 T cell receptor beta chains given below trace back to one sample, sequenced in a study of T cell repertoires and HLA-DP antigens. Their target antigens are unknown. Some clones are missing from TCRdb's copy, which holds only in-frame ones; the method was immunoSEQ multiplex PCR. The sample contains roughly 110,000 clones, nearly 95% of which appear only once. The material sequenced was CD4+ T cells from PBMCs. The source is a woman aged 18-29 years in good health and CMV-seronegative.

The V gene is TRBV18, the J gene TRBJ2-5; 8 bases match TRBD1. V lost 3 bases and J lost 7; bases outside the gene matches: 13. This CDR3 has 16 residues. In germline, CDR1 is KGHSH, CDR2 LQKENI. DNA of the CDR3: TGTGCCAGCTCACCTCGGACAGGGAGAGCCGGTGGGACCCAGTACTTC. Translation: CASSPRTGRAGGTQYF.

The rearrangement joins TRBV27 to TRBJ2-7, with TRBD2 as a possible D gene (5 bases). The CDR3 loop spans 13 amino acids. Germline CDR1 reads MNHEY; CDR2 reads SMNVEV (reference sequence). V lost 3 bases and J lost 6, with 12 bases in between. Here the CDR3 reads CASSFFTGSEQYF. CDR3 bases: TGTGCCAGCAGTTTTTTCACGGGGTCCGAGCAGTACTTC.

J is TRBJ2-5 and V is TRBV19; D might be TRBD2 (6 bases). The CDR3 spans 13 residues. Trimming took 2 bases from V and 7 from J, leaving 11 bases between them. Looked up from germline, CDR1 is LNHDA and CDR2 is SQIVND (reference sequence). In DNA form, the CDR3 reads TGTGCCAGTAGTATATCTGAGGGAGGGACCCAGTACTTC. Its protein is CASSISEGGTQYF.

This CDR3 is CASSRGYNEQFF. CDR3 nucleotides: TGTGCCAGCAGTCGGGGTTACAATGAGCAGTTCTTC. The rearrangement links TRBV2 to TRBJ2-1; weak D call: TRBD2 (5 bases). The germline V and J ends were trimmed by 5 bases and 4 bases, with 6 bases remaining between them. Germline values: CDR1 SNHLY, CDR2 FYNNEI. The CDR3 totals 12 residues.

The CDR3, as DNA: TGTGCCAGTAGTATGGCTAGCGGGTTCACAGATACGCAGTATTTT. Translation gives CASSMASGFTDTQYF. The chain has TRBV19 and TRBJ2-3; 8 nucleotides align to TRBD2. This CDR3 spans 15 amino acids. Germline CDR1 reads LNHDA; CDR2 reads SQIVND (reference sequence). V lost 3 bases and J lost 2; bases outside the gene matches: 4. Full variable domain (missing parts from reference TRBV19 and TRBJ2-3): DGGITQSPKYLFRKEGQNVTLSCEQNLNHDAMYWYRQDPGQGLRLIYYSQIVNDFQKGDIAEGYSVSREKKESFPLTVTSAQKNPTAFYLCASSMASGFTDTQYFGPGTRLTVL.

The chain carries TRBV5-4 and TRBJ2-1; 12 bases map to TRBD2. Germline V CDR1 and CDR2: SGHNT, YYREEE (reference sequence). The trim removed 1 base at V and 0 bases at J, leaving 5 bases unmatched. This CDR3 region has 18 residues. The CDR3 region has the DNA TGTGCCAGCAGCTTGTTGGGACTAGCGGGCGGCTCCTACAATGAGCAGTTCTTC. Its protein product is CASSLLGLAGGSYNEQFF. The full variable domain, in which reference TRBV5-4 and TRBJ2-1 provide the parts outside the CDR3, is ETGVTQSPTHLIKTRGQQVTLRCSSQSGHNTVSWYQQALGQGPQFIFQYYREEENGRGNFPPRFSGLQFPNYSSELNVNALELDDSALYLCASSLLGLAGGSYNEQFFGPGTRLTVL.

The count of this clone is one. This chain joins TRBV7-4 and TRBJ2-7, with D perhaps matching TRBD1 (5 bases). Germline V gives CDR1 SGHVT, CDR2 SQSDAQ. The germline V and J ends were trimmed by 4 bases and 3 bases, with 16 bases remaining between them. The CDR3 sequence is 15 residues long. CDR3 protein: CASSSSRQGCYEQYF. In nucleotides, the CDR3 is TGTGCCAGCAGCTCTTCACGGCAGGGCTGCTACGAGCAGTACTTC.

CDR3 sequence: CSVEPYTQYF. For the CDR3, the DNA is TGCAGCGTTGAGCCCTATACGCAGTATTTT. This chain links TRBV29-1 with TRBJ2-3, with D unresolved. The V and J ends lost 3 bases and 7 bases respectively, with 5 bases between them. Germline lookup yields CDR1 SQVTM and CDR2 ANQGSEA. The CDR3 sequence is 10 residues long.

The V call is TRBV6-6, the J call TRBJ1-5; maybe TRBD1 (6 bases). The V gene lost 6 bases and the J gene lost 8 bases, with 14 bases spanning the gap. The CDR3 covers 13 residues. Germline V gene data show CDR1 as MNHNY and CDR2 as SVGAGI (reference sequence). The CDR3 is CASSVPGQEPQHF. The CDR3, as DNA: TGTGCCAGCAGCGTCCCGGGACAAGAGCCCCAGCATTTT.

This clone has just one count. The DNA for the CDR3 is TGTGCCAGTAGTATGACGGGCAAGAACACTGAAGCTTTCTTT. Amino acid sequence: CASSMTGKNTEAFF. The chain uses TRBV19 and TRBJ1-1; D remains unclear. Germline V gene lookup returns CDR1 LNHDA and CDR2 SQIVND (reference sequence). CDR3 length: 14 residues. The V end was cut by 3 bases, the J end by 1 base, with 9 bases between. Combining the CDR3 with reference TRBV19 and TRBJ1-1 gives the whole variable domain DGGITQSPKYLFRKEGQNVTLSCEQNLNHDAMYWYRQDPGQGLRLIYYSQIVNDFQKGDIAEGYSVSREKKESFPLTVTSAQKNPTAFYLCASSMTGKNTEAFFGQGTRLTVV.

This clone came up a few times. This sequence joins TRBV2 and TRBJ1-3; D not resolved. This CDR3 comprises 13 residues. Germline values: CDR1 SNHLY, CDR2 FYNNEI. The germline V and J ends were trimmed by 4 bases and 3 bases, with 7 bases remaining between them. The CDR3 coding sequence is TGTGCCAGCAGTGGCAGTCTTGGAAACACCATATATTTT. Protein product: CASSGSLGNTIYF.

The chain links TRBV19 to TRBJ1-5, with D possibly TRBD1 on 5 matching bases. Germline CDR1 is LNHDA and CDR2 is SQIVND (reference sequence). Between the trimmed V and J ends, which lost 2 bases and 2 bases, there was a span of 7 bases. The CDR3 loop spans 14 amino acids. CDR3: CASSITRGNQPQHF. The DNA for the CDR3 is TGTGCCAGTAGTATAACCAGGGGCAATCAGCCCCAGCATTTT.

The chain employs TRBV5-1 and TRBJ1-2; D gene ambiguous. Germline V gene data show CDR1 as SGHRS and CDR2 as YFSETQ. V lost 4 bases and J 6 bases, leaving 10 bases between the germline ends. This CDR3 region has 12 residues. The CDR3 DNA sequence: TGCGCCAGCAGCCTTAACAGTAATGGCTACACCTTC. This encodes CASSLNSNGYTF.

The V and J genes are TRBV7-2 and TRBJ1-3; D not certain. The CDR3 contains 15 residues. Germline CDR1 is SGHTA and CDR2 is FQGNSA. V was shortened by 3 bases and J by 2 bases, with 11 bases between the two germline ends. The CDR3 sequence: CASSFAWGTGNTIYF. CDR3 sequence (DNA): TGTGCCAGCAGCTTTGCCTGGGGAACTGGAAACACCATATATTTT. Full variable domain (remainder filled in from reference TRBV7-2 and TRBJ1-3): GAGVSQSPSNKVTEKGKDVELRCDPISGHTALYWYRQSLGQGLEFLIYFQGNSAPDKSGLPSDRFSAERTGGSVSTLTIQRTQQEDSAVYLCASSFAWGTGNTIYFGEGSWLTVV.

Concerning this clone itself: A read error may account for a junction end that differs from germline. This chain links TRBV2 with TRBJ1-3; tentatively, D is TRBD1 (5 bases). The CDR3 spans 12 residues. Germline loops: CDR1 SNHLY, CDR2 FYNNEI. The CDR3 sequence: CASSESEQDLRF. In nucleotides, the CDR3 is TGTGCCAGCAGTGAATCGGAACAGGACCTCCGGTTT.

The V call is TRBV5-6, the J call TRBJ2-7; D is possibly TRBD1 or TRBD2 (5 bases each). Germline-derived CDR1 and CDR2 are SGHDT and YYEEEE. This CDR3 has 17 residues. V gave up 1 base and J gave up 1 base, with 18 bases separating them. In DNA, the CDR3 is TGTGCCAGCAGCTTGATGCAGGGAGTGTTGGGGTCCTACGAGCAGTACTTC. Residues: CASSLMQGVLGSYEQYF. The variable domain in full, completed from reference TRBV5-6 and TRBJ2-7, reads DAGVTQSPTHLIKTRGQQVTLRCSPKSGHDTVSWYQQALGQGPQFIFQYYEEEERQRGNFPDRFSGHQFPNYSSELNVNALLLGDSALYLCASSLMQGVLGSYEQYFGPGTRLTVT.

The J gene is TRBJ1-2, the V gene TRBV5-1; 7 bases are a match to TRBD1. Germline V lookup: CDR1 SGHRS, CDR2 YFSETQ. CDR3 length equals 14 residues. After removal of 4 bases from V and 8 bases from J, the junction contained 11 bases not matched to a gene. This CDR3 is CASSPYVRGTGYTF. Written as DNA, the CDR3 is TGCGCCAGCAGCCCTTACGTCAGGGGGACCGGCTACACCTTC.

In regard to this clone: The sample has other DNA sequences that encode this CDR3 too. The CDR3: CASSELFRAFF. CDR3 DNA sequence: TGTGCCAGCAGTGAGTTATTCCGGGCTTTCTTT. V usage is TRBV6-1 and J usage is TRBJ1-1; D ambiguous. The germline V and J ends were trimmed by 3 bases and 11 bases, with 10 bases remaining between them. The germline CDR1 and CDR2 sequences are MNHNS and SASEGT. The CDR3 runs 11 residues.

This chain connects TRBV28 to TRBJ2-3; weak D call: TRBD1 (5 bases). CDR1 and CDR2 (germline): MDHEN, SYDVKM. This CDR3 has 17 amino acids. V dropped 5 bases and J dropped 2 bases, with 20 bases sitting between them. CDR3 in amino acids: CASSPRIHRSYTDTQYF. CDR3 coding DNA: TGTGCCAGCAGTCCGCGAATTCACAGGAGCTACACAGATACGCAGTATTTT.

The rearrangement links TRBV6-5 to TRBJ2-7; D not certain. Germline-derived CDR1 and CDR2 are MNHEY and SVGAGI. V lost 3 bases and J 0 bases, leaving 9 bases between the germline ends. This CDR3 comprises 14 residues. CDR3 sequence (DNA): TGTGCCAGCAGTTATAGCAGGTCCTCCTACGAGCAGTACGTC. It encodes CASSYSRSSYEQYV.

This chain uses TRBV7-9 with TRBJ2-5, with 10 bases that match TRBD2. CDR1 is SEHNR, CDR2 FQNEAQ, per germline (reference sequence). The CDR3 consists of 17 residues. Trimming at V came to 1 base and at J to 5 bases, leaving 10 bases not matched to a gene. CDR3 coding DNA: TGTGCCAGCAGCTTAGGTCTCCTAGCGGGAGAGAGGGAGACCCAGTACTTC. This gives the protein CASSLGLLAGERETQYF. The whole variable domain, filled in from reference TRBV7-9 and TRBJ2-5, reads DTGVSQNPRHKITKRGQNVTFRCDPISEHNRLYWYRQTLGQGPEFLTYFQNEAQLEKSRLLSDRFSAERPKGSFSTLEIQRTEQGDSAMYLCASSLGLLAGERETQYFGPGTRLLVL.

This clone was recorded only once. The chain has TRBV11-1 and TRBJ1-1; the match to TRBD1 covers 10 bases. CDR1 is SGHAT, CDR2 FQDESV, per germline (reference sequence). The CDR3 runs 16 residues. V shed 1 base and J 6 bases; nucleotides not matched to a gene: 8. The CDR3, as DNA: TGTGCCAGCAGCTTAGGACCGGGACAGGGGCACGCTGAAGCTTTCTTT. This sequence encodes CASSLGPGQGHAEAFF.

The chain recombines TRBV15 with TRBJ1-3; the D gene is possibly TRBD1 (5 bases). The CDR3 contains 17 residues. V was shortened by 0 bases and J by 4 bases, with 16 bases between the two germline ends. CDR1 and CDR2 (germline): LNHNV, YYDKDF (reference sequence). CDR3 nucleotides: TGTGCCACCAGCAGAGATAGGCTGACAGCGGGGGGAAACACCATATATTTT. Protein: CATSRDRLTAGGNTIYF.

This chain joins TRBV28 and TRBJ1-2; perhaps TRBD1 as D (5 bases). The germline gives CDR1 MDHEN, CDR2 SYDVKM. With 2 bases removed from V and 4 bases from J, the gap between germline ends came to 8 bases. The length of the CDR3 is 13 residues. The DNA for the CDR3 is TGTGCCAGCAGTTTAGTTCAGGGCTATGGCTACACCTTC. Translated, it gives CASSLVQGYGYTF.

The J gene is TRBJ1-6, the V gene TRBV7-2, with D perhaps matching TRBD1 (6 bases). Germline V gene data show CDR1 as SGHTA and CDR2 as FQGNSA. This CDR3 is 15 amino acids long. Trimming stripped 6 bases from V and 10 bases from J, with 19 bases between. Written as DNA, the CDR3 is TGTGCCAGCAGGTCCGCGACAGGAGACAGATCACCCCTCCACTTT. As protein: CASRSATGDRSPLHF. Full variable domain (outside the CDR3, taken from reference TRBV7-2 and TRBJ1-6): GAGVSQSPSNKVTEKGKDVELRCDPISGHTALYWYRQSLGQGLEFLIYFQGNSAPDKSGLPSDRFSAERTGGSVSTLTIQRTQQEDSAVYLCASRSATGDRSPLHFGNGTRLTVT.

The CDR3 nucleotides read TGTGCCAGCAGCTTCGACAGGGGGCCCTACGAGCAGTACTTC. Its protein product is CASSFDRGPYEQYF. V gene TRBV7-2 combines with J gene TRBJ2-7; 10 nucleotides match TRBD1. Germline CDR1 reads SGHTA; CDR2 reads FQGNSA. V shed 3 bases and J 2 bases; nucleotides not matched to a gene: 1. This CDR3 spans 14 amino acids.

The rearrangement links TRBV28 to TRBJ2-2; no firm D call. The CDR3 is made up of 15 amino acids. Germline V gives CDR1 MDHEN, CDR2 SYDVKM. V lost 6 bases, J lost 4 bases, and 15 bases lay in between. DNA of the CDR3: TGTGCCAGCAGCCCCGACTCCCAGAGCACCGGGGAGCTGTTTTTT. Protein product: CASSPDSQSTGELFF. Full variable domain (remainder filled in from reference TRBV28 and TRBJ2-2): DVKVTQSSRYLVKRTGEKVFLECVQDMDHENMFWYRQDPGLGLRLIYFSYDVKMKEKGDIPEGYSVSREKKERFSLILESASTNQTSMYLCASSPDSQSTGELFFGEGSRLTVL.

The chain is built from TRBV18 and TRBJ2-3; D might be TRBD1 (6 bases). The V end lost 6 bases, the J end lost 3 bases, and 10 bases lay between the germline ends. Germline CDR1 and CDR2: KGHSH and LQKENI. CDR3 length: 13 residues. The CDR3 here is CASSTGLTDTQYF. The DNA of the CDR3 is TGTGCCAGCTCCACAGGGTTGACAGATACGCAGTATTTT.

The chain links TRBV4-3 to TRBJ2-5; 13 positions match TRBD2. Germline CDR1 and CDR2: LGHNA and YSLEER. CDR3 length: 15 amino acids. J was trimmed by 4 bases and V by 4 bases; bases with no gene match: 3. The CDR3 bases are TGCGCCAGCAGCCGACTAGCGGGGGGCGGAGAGACCCAGTACTTC. Amino acid sequence: CASSRLAGGGETQYF.

The chain recombines TRBV19 with TRBJ1-3, with D unresolved. From germline, CDR1 is LNHDA and CDR2 SQIVND (reference sequence). The CDR3 loop spans 16 amino acids. Trimming pared 11 bases from V and 2 bases from J, leaving 22 bases between. CDR3 sequence: CAAPDGRSGPGNTIYF. The CDR3 DNA sequence: TGTGCCGCCCCGGATGGGAGATCGGGCCCTGGAAACACCATATATTTT.

The table lists this clone with a count of one. The V gene is TRBV18, the J gene TRBJ2-7; 10 nucleotides match TRBD1. The CDR3 spans 14 residues. V was clipped by 3 bases and J by 1 base; unmatched bases: 0. From germline, CDR1 is KGHSH and CDR2 LQKENI. CDR3 DNA sequence: TGTGCCAGCTCACCGGGACAGGGGTCCTACGAGCAGTACGTC. It translates to CASSPGQGSYEQYV.